In its sample, the clone carrying this TCR beta chain was seen a few times. The antigen remains undetermined. TCRdb reprocessed the 5' RACE reads via MiXCR and lists one record per CDR3 protein. Here the sample spans roughly 570,000 distinct CDR3 sequences, approximately 10% being singletons. The data originate from a study of identical twins. Notes on the study in general: Fewer insertions were carried by abundant cord blood beta clonotypes, but none was seen in memory repertoires.

This sample was also put to use in a study of yellow fever vaccine responses in identical twins.

What was sequenced was PBMCs. This receptor was taken from a young woman in good health.

As DNA, the CDR3 is TGTGCCAGCAGCCTGTTGGAGCACGGCAATGAGCAGTTCTTC. It encodes CASSLLEHGNEQFF. The chain employs TRBV11-2 and TRBJ2-1; D not resolved. The germline V and J ends were trimmed by 5 bases and 6 bases, with 14 bases remaining between them. CDR3 size: 14 residues. CDR1 and CDR2 (germline): SGHAT, FQNNGV.